Below, one T cell receptor (beta chain) is given with its context. Its matching antigen is unknown. Amplification used 60 V beta primers and 13 J beta primers. TCRdb's copy holds only in-frame clones and misses some; the assay was immunoSEQ multiplex PCR. Of tens of thousands of clones in the sample, roughly 87% are singletons; the top ten hold around 2%. The germline CDR1 and CDR2 sequences are KGHSH and LQKENI. CDR3 length equals 15 residues. V lost 3 bases and J 7 bases, leaving 18 bases between the germline ends. This specimen belongs to a study of glioma-infiltrating T cells after dendritic cell vaccination. Overall study context: Patients received autologous tumor lysate-pulsed dendritic cell vaccination between about 2002 and 2013. Findings and limits, study-wide: No direct clonality-survival link was found; a diverse polyclonal response may matter.

As for time point: after dendritic cell vaccination, including at tumor progression/relapse. This receptor was taken from a human donor with glioblastoma. The chain links TRBV18 to TRBJ1-1, with D possibly being TRBD1 (6 bases). The sample in question was blood, obtained after dendritic cell vaccination. The CDR3 sequence: CASSPRGQLAGEAFF. Here the CDR3 DNA reads TGTGCCAGCTCACCCAGAGGACAGCTGGCTGGTGAAGCTTTCTTT.